One sample yielded the 29 T cell receptor beta chains listed below, sequenced in a study of identical twins. TCRdb analysed the 5' RACE reads with MiXCR anew, one entry per CDR3 protein. This table holds about 460,000 distinct CDR3 sequences, 13% to 15% found once. This same sample was also part of a study on yellow fever vaccine responses in identical twins.

The sample comprised CD4+ T cells sorted from blood. Receptors were obtained from a woman younger than 35 in good health.

Ten or more counts support this clonotype. The chain recombines TRBV10-3 with TRBJ2-2; no firm D call. This CDR3 is 11 amino acids long. In germline, CDR1 is ENHRY, CDR2 SYGVKD. V lost 7 bases to trimming and J lost 3 bases, with 3 bases between them. In nucleotides, the CDR3 is TGTGCCATCAAGGACACCGGGGAGCTGTTTTTT. Residues: CAIKDTGELFF.

The rearrangement links TRBV5-5 to TRBJ2-7, with TRBD2 as a possible D gene (5 bases). Trimming shortened V by 0 bases and J by 3 bases, and 13 bases separated the two germline ends. The CDR3 consists of 15 residues. Germline CDR1 and CDR2: SGHKS and YYEKEE (reference sequence). For the CDR3, the DNA is TGTGCCAGCAGCTTGGGACTCCCGGGGAACTACGAGCAGTACTTC. Residues: CASSLGLPGNYEQYF.

This clonotype was observed a few times. The CDR3 region is CASSQGNSGGPGETQYF. CDR3 sequence (DNA): TGTGCCAGCAGCCAGGGCAATAGCGGGGGGCCCGGAGAGACCCAGTACTTC. This chain joins TRBV4-2 and TRBJ2-5; TRBD2 matches at 10 bases. V lost 3 bases, J lost 4 bases, and 11 bases stayed unmatched. This CDR3 region has 17 residues. Germline assignment: CDR1 LGHNA and CDR2 YNFKEQ.

This chain uses TRBV29-1 with TRBJ2-3; D remains unclear. V shed 3 bases and J shed 2 bases, with 3 bases lying between them. Germline V CDR1 and CDR2: SQVTM, ANQGSEA. This CDR3 spans 11 amino acids. For the CDR3, the DNA is TGCAGCGTTGAGCTCACAGATACGCAGTATTTT. This sequence encodes CSVELTDTQYF.

Only a few counts were recorded for this clonotype. The chain couples TRBV28 to TRBJ1-2; a weak D match, TRBD1 (6 bases). The CDR3 sequence is 13 residues long. CDR1 and CDR2 (germline): MDHEN, SYDVKM. Between the trimmed V and J ends, which lost 10 bases and 1 base, there was a span of 13 bases. In DNA form, the CDR3 reads TGTGCCACCCAACAGGGAATTAACTATGGCTACACCTTC. It codes for CATQQGINYGYTF.

This clonotype was detected a few times. The chain has TRBV5-1 and TRBJ2-7, with D unclear. Trimming took 1 base from V and 4 from J, leaving 9 bases between them. Germline values: CDR1 SGHRS, CDR2 YFSETQ. The CDR3 consists of 13 residues. In DNA, the CDR3 is TGCGCCAGCAGCTTGAGTAACGGTTACGAGCAGTACTTC. Its translation is CASSLSNGYEQYF.

The chain uses TRBV20-1 and TRBJ2-2, with TRBD2 matching over 8 bases. Germline CDR1 DFQATT, CDR2 SNEGSKA (reference sequence). The CDR3 sequence is 14 residues long. Trimming took 6 bases from V and 6 from J; bases not matched to a gene: 9. The CDR3 sequence is CSAGPGLVPGELFF. CDR3 coding DNA: TGCAGTGCGGGACCGGGACTAGTCCCCGGGGAGCTGTTTTTT.

The gene calls are TRBV11-3 and TRBJ2-7, with 8 bases aligning to TRBD1. The CDR3 is 15 residues long. Germline CDR1 reads SGHNT; CDR2 reads YENEEA. V shed 3 bases and J 4 bases; nucleotides not matched to a gene: 8. The CDR3 loop is CASSFRGQGPYEQYF. The CDR3 DNA follows: TGTGCCAGCAGCTTCCGAGGACAGGGCCCTTACGAGCAGTACTTC.

This clonotype has a handful of counts. The chain joins TRBV5-1 to TRBJ1-1, with 7 positions matching TRBD1. Trimming took 0 bases from V and 10 from J; bases not matched to a gene: 9. The germline V gene encodes CDR1 SGHRS and CDR2 YFSETQ. The CDR3 runs to 14 residues. The CDR3 loop is CASSLDRGLQRAFF. As DNA, the CDR3 is TGCGCCAGCAGCTTGGACAGGGGTCTTCAACGAGCTTTCTTT.

The chain is built from TRBV19 and TRBJ2-2; a possible D gene is TRBD2 (5 bases). The germline V and J ends were trimmed by 3 bases and 1 base, with 12 bases remaining between them. The CDR3 has 16 amino acids. Germline V gene data show CDR1 as LNHDA and CDR2 as SQIVND (reference sequence). CDR3 amino acids: CASSIGVGRNTGELFF. CDR3 bases: TGTGCCAGTAGTATCGGGGTGGGCAGGAACACCGGGGAGCTGTTTTTT. Filled out from reference TRBV19 and TRBJ2-2, the complete variable domain reads DGGITQSPKYLFRKEGQNVTLSCEQNLNHDAMYWYRQDPGQGLRLIYYSQIVNDFQKGDIAEGYSVSREKKESFPLTVTSAQKNPTAFYLCASSIGVGRNTGELFFGEGSRLTVL.

This clonotype was counted between two and nine times. The V and J genes are TRBV11-2 and TRBJ2-4; TRBD2 matches at 15 bases. V was pared by 2 bases and J by 1 base, with 12 bases of the junction left unmatched. CDR3 length: 21 residues. The V gene's germline CDR1 is SGHAT and CDR2 FQNNGV. DNA of the CDR3: TGTGCCAGCAGCTTATGGAGTCCGTCTGGACTAGCGGGGGGGGCCAAAAACATTCAGTACTTC. It yields the protein CASSLWSPSGLAGGAKNIQYF.

The table lists this clonotype with a few counts. The V call is TRBV20-1, the J call TRBJ2-3; D not certain. Germline CDR1 and CDR2: DFQATT and SNEGSKA (reference sequence). The V end lost 3 bases, the J end lost 0 bases, and 7 bases lay between the germline ends. The CDR3 runs to 13 residues. CDR3 sequence reads: CSARLTSTDTQYF. The CDR3, as DNA: TGCAGTGCTAGGCTGACTAGCACAGATACGCAGTATTTT.

This chain joins TRBV20-1 and TRBJ1-1; D remains ambiguous. The CDR3 consists of 12 residues. V gave up 4 bases and J gave up 5 bases, with 11 bases separating them. Germline lookup yields CDR1 DFQATT and CDR2 SNEGSKA (reference sequence). The CDR3 region has the DNA TGCAGTGCTATGCTAGTGGGGACTGAAGCTTTCTTT. Residues: CSAMLVGTEAFF.

J is TRBJ2-7 and V is TRBV7-2, with 7 bases that match TRBD2. The CDR3 loop spans 14 amino acids. Germline V gene lookup returns CDR1 SGHTA and CDR2 FQGNSA. Trimming at V came to 1 base and at J to 4 bases, leaving 4 bases not matched to a gene. The CDR3 protein is CASSLVAGEYEQYF. Here the CDR3 DNA reads TGTGCCAGCAGCTTAGTCGCGGGGGAGTACGAGCAGTACTTC. The full variable domain, rest sourced from reference TRBV7-2 and TRBJ2-7, is GAGVSQSPSNKVTEKGKDVELRCDPISGHTALYWYRQSLGQGLEFLIYFQGNSAPDKSGLPSDRFSAERTGGSVSTLTIQRTQQEDSAVYLCASSLVAGEYEQYFGPGTRLTVT.

The V and J genes are TRBV11-2 and TRBJ1-2; D gene unclear. The germline V gene has CDR1 SGHAT and CDR2 FQNNGV. CDR3 length: 15 amino acids. V lost 5 bases and J 5 bases, leaving 18 bases between the germline ends. The CDR3, as DNA: TGTGCCAGCAGCCCGACGATGGGAGTGGCTTATGGCTACACCTTC. Translated: CASSPTMGVAYGYTF.

This clonotype was counted between two and nine times. The J gene is TRBJ2-7, the V gene TRBV4-2, with D possibly matching TRBD2 (6 bases). V shed 1 base and J shed 6 bases, with 10 bases lying between them. Germline V CDR1 and CDR2: LGHNA, YNFKEQ. The CDR3 has 13 residues. CDR3 protein: CASSQAGDGEQYF. CDR3 coding DNA: TGTGCCAGCAGCCAAGCGGGGGACGGCGAGCAGTACTTC.

There are a few counts of this clonotype. J is TRBJ2-5 and V is TRBV18, with unresolved D. Germline values: CDR1 KGHSH, CDR2 LQKENI. The CDR3 contains 15 residues. V lost 2 bases and J lost 1, with 11 bases in between. Here the CDR3 reads CASSPSWRSQETQYF. The CDR3 DNA sequence: TGTGCCAGCTCACCATCATGGCGGAGCCAAGAGACCCAGTACTTC.

The J gene is TRBJ2-3, the V gene TRBV4-2; 12 bases agree with TRBD2. Per germline, CDR1 LGHNA and CDR2 YNFKEQ. This CDR3 is built from 16 residues. V was pared by 2 bases and J by 3 bases, with 3 bases of the junction left unmatched. The CDR3 loop is CASSQNGLAGTDTQYF. The CDR3 region has the DNA TGTGCCAGCAGCCAAAATGGACTAGCGGGAACAGATACGCAGTATTTT.

This clonotype has only a few counts. The chain links TRBV7-6 to TRBJ2-5; TRBD1 might be the D (5 bases). This CDR3 comprises 14 residues. V was cut by 0 bases and J by 5 bases, with 10 bases left in between. Per the germline V gene, CDR1 is SGHVS and CDR2 is FNYEAQ. The CDR3 sequence: CASSLAHRGETQYF. For the CDR3, the DNA is TGTGCCAGCAGCTTAGCGCATAGGGGCGAGACCCAGTACTTC. Filled out from reference TRBV7-6 and TRBJ2-5, the complete variable domain reads GAGVSQSPRYKVTKRGQDVALRCDPISGHVSLYWYRQALGQGPEFLTYFNYEAQQDKSGLPNDRFSAERPEGSISTLTIQRTEQRDSAMYRCASSLAHRGETQYFGPGTRLLVL.

The chain recombines TRBV6-2 or TRBV6-3 with TRBJ1-2, with 9 nucleotides matching TRBD1. CDR3 length: 15 residues. Germline V lookup: CDR1 MNHEY, CDR2 SVGEGT. Losses at the gene ends were 5 bases for V and 8 bases for J; bases not matched to a gene: 12. CDR3 in DNA: TGTGCCAGCAGTCGCATTCCTGGGACAGGGTACGGCTACACCTTC. Translation: CASSRIPGTGYGYTF.

This chain links TRBV5-1 with TRBJ2-7; D tentatively reads TRBD1 or TRBD2 (5 bases each). Germline loops: CDR1 SGHRS, CDR2 YFSETQ. This CDR3 has 13 residues. Trimming shortened V by 2 bases and J by 5 bases, and 11 bases separated the two germline ends. CDR3 sequence reads: CASSFGTKNEQYF. The CDR3 nucleotides read TGCGCCAGCAGCTTCGGGACGAAAAACGAGCAGTACTTC.

This clonotype was observed a few times. CDR3 sequence reads: CASSFAQFYGYTF. Written as DNA, the CDR3 is TGTGCCAGCAGTTTCGCACAGTTTTATGGCTACACCTTC. The rearrangement links TRBV12-3 or TRBV12-4 to TRBJ1-2; D remains ambiguous. Trimming took off 3 bases at V and 5 bases at J, with 10 bases between the two ends. The CDR3 contains 13 residues.

This clonotype was counted a few times. One junction end does not reproduce the germline sequence, and a read error may be involved. The V and J genes are TRBV28 and TRBJ2-5, with D hard to call. This CDR3 is built from 13 residues. CDR1 and CDR2 (germline): MDHEN, SYDVKM. As DNA, the CDR3 is TGTGCCAGCAGTTTTTTCCTCCTGCGGACGCCGGACTTC. Protein: CASSFFLLRTPDF. The variable domain in full, with the rest retrieved from reference TRBV28 and TRBJ2-5, is DVKVTQSSRYLVKRTGEKVFLECVQDMDHENMFWYRQDPGLGLRLIYFSYDVKMKEKGDIPEGYSVSREKKERFSLILESASTNQTSMYLCASSFFLLRTPDFGPGTRLLVL.

This clonotype was recorded at least ten times. The rearrangement links TRBV12-3 or TRBV12-4 to TRBJ1-1; the D gene is possibly TRBD1 (5 bases). V lost 2 bases, J lost 1 base, and 8 bases lay in between. The CDR3 extends over 14 amino acids. This chain's CDR3 is CASSLKGRNTEAFF. The CDR3 DNA follows: TGTGCCAGCAGTTTAAAGGGACGGAACACTGAAGCTTTCTTT.

The chain combines TRBV7-8 with TRBJ2-7; 11 bases match TRBD1. Germline CDR1 SGHVS, CDR2 FQNEAQ. Trimming removed 5 bases from V and 5 bases from J; junction bases left unmatched: 8. CDR3 length: 15 residues. CDR3 coding DNA: TGTGCCAGCAGCCGAACACGGACAGGGGGCAACGAGCAGTACTTC. It encodes CASSRTRTGGNEQYF.

The chain employs TRBV5-1 and TRBJ1-1; 7 bases match TRBD1. The CDR3 is 14 amino acids. Germline V lookup: CDR1 SGHRS, CDR2 YFSETQ. Trimming cost V 6 bases and J 0 bases; bases outside gene matches: 5. CDR3 residues: CASTIGGMNTEAFF. The CDR3, as DNA: TGCGCCAGCACCATAGGGGGCATGAACACTGAAGCTTTCTTT.

The genes are TRBV12-3 or TRBV12-4 and TRBJ2-3, with 9 bases lining up with TRBD2. The CDR3 contains 16 residues. Trimming took 4 bases from V and 1 from J; bases not matched to a gene: 6. This CDR3 reads CASSWGASGGTDTQYF. Written as DNA, the CDR3 is TGTGCCAGCAGTTGGGGGGCTAGCGGGGGCACAGATACGCAGTATTTT.

This chain links TRBV4-3 with TRBJ1-1; D remains ambiguous. CDR1 LGHNA and CDR2 YSLEER come from the germline V gene. This CDR3 is 15 amino acids long. The V gene lost 2 bases and the J gene lost 1 base, with 11 bases spanning the gap. Here the CDR3 reads CASSQLGLGNTEAFF. DNA of the CDR3: TGCGCCAGCAGCCAATTGGGCCTTGGGAACACTGAAGCTTTCTTT.

The gene calls are TRBV11-1 and TRBJ1-2, with D perhaps TRBD1 (6 bases). V lost 0 bases, J lost 4 bases, and 21 bases lay in between. The CDR3 is 18 residues long. Germline values: CDR1 SGHAT, CDR2 FQDESV (reference sequence). CDR3 in amino acids: CASSLATSDSTKTYGYTF. The CDR3 DNA follows: TGTGCCAGCAGCTTAGCGACCTCGGACAGTACCAAGACCTATGGCTACACCTTC.